One and the same sample provided the 6 T cell receptor beta chains below, sequenced in a study of vaccination effects on CD4 cells after COVID-19. The assay was immunoSEQ multiplex PCR, and TCRdb's table has in-frame clones only and misses some. The sample has 25,000 or so clones, over 70% seen once. Antigen-specific CD4+ T cells were expanded (with viral peptide pools) by the ViraFEST assay ahead of sequencing. Investigators separated out CD4+ T cells once 10 days of culture had passed. The cohort was immunized with two doses of either the BNT162b2 or mRNA-1273 vaccine. Antigen specificity for these receptors is unknown. This specimen consisted of CD4+ T cells from PBMCs cultured with SARS-CoV-2 spike peptides, obtained after COVID-19 vaccination. The receptors were sampled from a human donor who received a COVID-19 vaccine.

This clone came up a few times. V and J are TRBV7-9 and TRBJ1-2, with D tentatively TRBD1 (5 bases). Trimming pared 2 bases from V and 7 bases from J, leaving 14 bases between. CDR1 and CDR2 (germline): SEHNR, FQNEAQ (reference sequence). CDR3 length equals 14 residues. CDR3 loop: CASSLTPGSGGYTF. The CDR3 DNA is TGTGCCAGCAGCTTAACTCCAGGGTCTGGTGGCTACACCTTC.

The genes are TRBV30 and TRBJ1-2; TRBD1 matches at 9 bases. This CDR3 is built from 17 residues. V trimming: 1 base; J trimming: 0 bases; junction bases outside the gene matches: 9. Germline V gene data show CDR1 as GTSNPN and CDR2 as SVGIG (reference sequence). The DNA of the CDR3 is TGTGCCTGGAGTGGGAGGGACAGGGAAAAAGCTAACTATGGCTACACCTTC. Its protein is CAWSGRDREKANYGYTF.

V usage is TRBV7-9 and J usage is TRBJ1-4; D ambiguous. From germline, CDR1 is SEHNR and CDR2 FQNEAQ (reference sequence). With 7 bases removed from V and 0 bases from J, the gap between germline ends came to 9 bases. The CDR3 consists of 14 residues. CDR3 bases: TGTGCCAGCAACGGCTTCGCAACTAATGAAAAACTGTTTTTT. Its protein is CASNGFATNEKLFF.

The rearrangement links TRBV5-1 to TRBJ2-5; tentative D call: TRBD2 (5 bases). Germline-derived CDR1 and CDR2 are SGHRS and YFSETQ. Deletions cut 3 bases from V and 5 bases from J, with 17 bases between. The CDR3 sequence is 15 residues long. The CDR3 spells CASSSTGAGRETQYF. In nucleotides, the CDR3 is TGCGCCAGCAGCTCGACTGGCGCGGGTAGGGAGACCCAGTACTTC.

The chain carries TRBV5-1 and TRBJ2-5; 7 bases line up with TRBD1. This CDR3 has 16 residues. Per the germline V gene, CDR1 is SGHRS and CDR2 is YFSETQ. Trimming cost V 4 bases and J 2 bases; bases outside gene matches: 11. The DNA for the CDR3 is TGCGCCAGCAGCCAAGAGACAGGGTATGGTCAAGAGACCCAGTACTTC. Translation: CASSQETGYGQETQYF. Together with reference TRBV5-1 and TRBJ2-5, the CDR3 gives the full variable domain: KAGVTQTPRYLIKTRGQQVTLSCSPISGHRSVSWYQQTPGQGLQFLFEYFSETQRNKGNFPGRFSGRQFSNSRSEMNVSTLELGDSALYLCASSQETGYGQETQYFGPGTRLLVL.

V gene TRBV6-5 combines with J gene TRBJ1-1; D is possibly TRBD1 (5 bases). The CDR3 contains 11 residues. V gave up 10 bases and J gave up 7 bases, with 13 bases separating them. Germline assignment: CDR1 MNHEY and CDR2 SVGAGI. CDR3 in DNA: TGTGCCACCCAGGGACTGTTTGAAGCTTTCTTT. Its translation: CATQGLFEAFF.